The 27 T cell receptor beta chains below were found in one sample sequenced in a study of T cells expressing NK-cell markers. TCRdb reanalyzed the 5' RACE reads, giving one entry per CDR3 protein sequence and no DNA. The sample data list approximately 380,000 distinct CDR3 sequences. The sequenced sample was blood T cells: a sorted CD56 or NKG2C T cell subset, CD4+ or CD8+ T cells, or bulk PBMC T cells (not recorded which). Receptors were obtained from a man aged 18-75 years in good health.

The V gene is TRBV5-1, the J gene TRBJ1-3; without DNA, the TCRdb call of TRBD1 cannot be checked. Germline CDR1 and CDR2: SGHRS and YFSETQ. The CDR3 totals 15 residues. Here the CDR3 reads CASSSTGGPGNTIYF.

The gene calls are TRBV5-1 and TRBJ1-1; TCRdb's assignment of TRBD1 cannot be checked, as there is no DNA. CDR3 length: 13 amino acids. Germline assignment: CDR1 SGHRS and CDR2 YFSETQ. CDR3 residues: CASSVDRVTEAFF.

The CDR3 protein is CASSPQGKSNQPQHF. This chain joins TRBV6-2 or TRBV6-3 and TRBJ1-5; the TRBD1 assignment by TCRdb is unverifiable without DNA. CDR3 length: 15 amino acids. Germline V gene data show CDR1 as MNHEY and CDR2 as SVGEGT.

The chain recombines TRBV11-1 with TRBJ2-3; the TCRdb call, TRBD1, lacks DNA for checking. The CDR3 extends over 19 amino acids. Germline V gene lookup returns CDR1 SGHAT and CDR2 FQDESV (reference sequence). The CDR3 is CASSLPVAGETGGTDTQYF.

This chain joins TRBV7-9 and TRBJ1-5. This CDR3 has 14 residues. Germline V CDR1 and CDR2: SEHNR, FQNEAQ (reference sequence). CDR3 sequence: CASSFLGSNQPQHF. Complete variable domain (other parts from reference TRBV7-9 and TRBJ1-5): DTGVSQNPRHKITKRGQNVTFRCDPISEHNRLYWYRQTLGQGPEFLTYFQNEAQLEKSRLLSDRFSAERPKGSFSTLEIQRTEQGDSAMYLCASSFLGSNQPQHFGDGTRLSIL.

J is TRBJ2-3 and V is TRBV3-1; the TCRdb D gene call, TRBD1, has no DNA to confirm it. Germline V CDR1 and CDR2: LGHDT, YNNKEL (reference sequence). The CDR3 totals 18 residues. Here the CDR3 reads CASSQDGGGGGRTDTQYF.

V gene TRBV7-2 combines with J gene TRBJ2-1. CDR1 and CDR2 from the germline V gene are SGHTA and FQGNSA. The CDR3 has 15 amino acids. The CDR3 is CASSLGFGLADEQFF.

This CDR3 reads CASSPVGQENTGELFF. The chain has TRBV12-3 or TRBV12-4 and TRBJ2-2; TCRdb returns TRBD1, unconfirmable since there is no DNA. The CDR3 is 16 amino acids.

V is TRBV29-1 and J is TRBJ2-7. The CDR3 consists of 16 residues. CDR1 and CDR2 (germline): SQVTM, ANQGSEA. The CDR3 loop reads CSVEASSRMGTYEQYF.

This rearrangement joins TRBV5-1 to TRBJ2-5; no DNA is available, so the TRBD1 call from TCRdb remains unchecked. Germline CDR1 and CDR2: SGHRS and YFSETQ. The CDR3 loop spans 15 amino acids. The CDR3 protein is CASSVGTRVQETQYF.

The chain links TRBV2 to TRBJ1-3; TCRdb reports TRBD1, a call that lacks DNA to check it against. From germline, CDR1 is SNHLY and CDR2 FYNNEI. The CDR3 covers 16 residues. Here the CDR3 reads CASRADRGRIGNTIYF.

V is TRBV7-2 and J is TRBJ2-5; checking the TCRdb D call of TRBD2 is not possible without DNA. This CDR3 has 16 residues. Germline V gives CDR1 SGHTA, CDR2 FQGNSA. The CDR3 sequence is CASSLAQGPGQETQYF.

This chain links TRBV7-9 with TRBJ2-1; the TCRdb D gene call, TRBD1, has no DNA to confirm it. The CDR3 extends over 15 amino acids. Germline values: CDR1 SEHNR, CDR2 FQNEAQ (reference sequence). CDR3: CASSLKGSRVEEQFF. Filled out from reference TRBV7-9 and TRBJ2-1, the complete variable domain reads DTGVSQNPRHKITKRGQNVTFRCDPISEHNRLYWYRQTLGQGPEFLTYFQNEAQLEKSRLLSDRFSAERPKGSFSTLEIQRTEQGDSAMYLCASSLKGSRVEEQFFGPGTRLTVL.

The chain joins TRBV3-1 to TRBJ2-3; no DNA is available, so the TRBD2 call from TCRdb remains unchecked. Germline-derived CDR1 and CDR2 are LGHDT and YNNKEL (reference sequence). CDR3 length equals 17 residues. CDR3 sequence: CASSQDAGGHSTDTQYF.

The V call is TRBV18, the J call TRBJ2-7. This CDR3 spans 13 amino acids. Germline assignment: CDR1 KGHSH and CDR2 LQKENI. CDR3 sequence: CASSPARWSEQYF.

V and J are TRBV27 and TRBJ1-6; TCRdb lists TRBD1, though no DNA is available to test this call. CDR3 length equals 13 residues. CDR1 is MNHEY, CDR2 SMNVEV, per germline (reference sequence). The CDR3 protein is CASQSSYNSPLHF.

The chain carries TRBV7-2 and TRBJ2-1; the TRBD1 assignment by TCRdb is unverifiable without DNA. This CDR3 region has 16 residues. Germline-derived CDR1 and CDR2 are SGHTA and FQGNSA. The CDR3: CASSLVGRGDVNEQFF.

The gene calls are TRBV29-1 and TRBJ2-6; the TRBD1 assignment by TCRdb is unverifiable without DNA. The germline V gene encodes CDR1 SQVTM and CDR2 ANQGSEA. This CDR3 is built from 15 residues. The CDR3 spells CSVGGGPSGANVLTF.

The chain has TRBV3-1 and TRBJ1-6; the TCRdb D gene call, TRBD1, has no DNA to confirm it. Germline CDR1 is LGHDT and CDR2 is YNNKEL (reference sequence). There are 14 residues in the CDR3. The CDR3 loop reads CASSLTGVGSPLHF.

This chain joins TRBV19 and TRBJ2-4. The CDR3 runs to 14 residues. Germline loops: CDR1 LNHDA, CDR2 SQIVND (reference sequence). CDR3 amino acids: CASSIPGIENIQYF.

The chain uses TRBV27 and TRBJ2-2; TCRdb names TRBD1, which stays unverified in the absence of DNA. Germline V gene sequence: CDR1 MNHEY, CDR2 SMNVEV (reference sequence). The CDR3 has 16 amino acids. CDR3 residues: CASSSPGRGHVGELFF.

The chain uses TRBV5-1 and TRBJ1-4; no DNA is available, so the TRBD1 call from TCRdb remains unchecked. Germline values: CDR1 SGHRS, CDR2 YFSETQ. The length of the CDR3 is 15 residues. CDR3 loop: CASSLRAPSNEKLFF.

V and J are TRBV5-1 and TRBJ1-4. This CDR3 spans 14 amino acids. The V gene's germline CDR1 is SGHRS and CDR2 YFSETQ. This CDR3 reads CASSLSFASEKLFF.

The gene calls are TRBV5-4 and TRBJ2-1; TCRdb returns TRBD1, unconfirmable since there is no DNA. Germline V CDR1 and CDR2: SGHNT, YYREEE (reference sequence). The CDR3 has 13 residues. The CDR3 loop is CASSNGGHNEQFF.

The CDR3 loop is CASSTPWVDYGYTF. The V call is TRBV19, the J call TRBJ1-2; checking the TCRdb D call of TRBD1 is not possible without DNA. The CDR3 covers 14 residues. Germline V CDR1 and CDR2: LNHDA, SQIVND (reference sequence).

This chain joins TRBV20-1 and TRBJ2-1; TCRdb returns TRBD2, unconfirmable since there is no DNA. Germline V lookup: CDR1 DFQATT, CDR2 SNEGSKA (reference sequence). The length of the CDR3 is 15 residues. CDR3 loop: CSARRSPGLDNEQFF.

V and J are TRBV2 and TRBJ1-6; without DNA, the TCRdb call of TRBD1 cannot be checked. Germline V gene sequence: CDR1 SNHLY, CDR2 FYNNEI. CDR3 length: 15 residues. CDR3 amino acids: CASPLRGSYNSPLHF.